Shown below are 25 T cell receptor beta chains from a single sample sequenced in a study of tissue T cells after allogeneic stem cell transplantation. Sequencing used immunoSEQ multiplex PCR; TCRdb keeps in-frame clones, though not all of them. The repertoire has about 3,200 clones, 43% of them found once; the top ten carry 20% to 30%. Time point: mouse harvest day 14 after allogeneic transplant. Mouse grafts combined 10^7 T-cell-depleted bone marrow cells with 10^6 splenic CD5+ T cells. The material sequenced was gut tissue. These receptors all come from a female BALB/c mouse given C57BL/6 T cells with graft-versus-host disease after an allogeneic hematopoietic cell transplant.

A remark on this clone: The genes are named according to mouse. The read ends 1 residue shy of where the CDR3 ends; the end is completed using the germline J gene. This rearrangement joins TRBV29 to TRBJ1-1, with D hard to call. The V and J ends lost 2 bases and 4 bases respectively, with 5 bases between them. This CDR3 has 12 amino acids. The V gene's germline CDR1 is MSHET and CDR2 SYDVDS. This CDR3 reads CASSLGPTEVFF. The sequenced CDR3 bases are TGTGCTAGCAGTTTAGGGCCCACAGAAGTCTTC.

In the case of this clone: One end of the junction fails to match germline, which may point to a read error. Gene names and germline match the mouse. The read terminates 1 residue ahead of where the CDR3 ends, so the germline J gene completes it. This chain connects TRBV19 to TRBJ2-7; D is unclear. Germline values: CDR1 FNHDT, CDR2 SITEND (reference sequence). This CDR3 contains 14 residues. The part of the CDR3 DNA that was read is TGTCCCAGCAGCATACGGGCGCGGGGATATGAACAGTAC. Translation gives CPSSIRARGYEQY. The entire CDR3 protein reads CPSSIRARGYEQYF.

This clone was counted a few times. Mouse gene names apply. CDR3 DNA (partial): TGTGCCAGCAGCCAAGACCTGGGGGGCAACTATGCTGAGCAGTTC. This translates into CASSQDLGGNYAEQF. The CDR3 in full is CASSQDLGGNYAEQFF. The chain recombines TRBV5 with TRBJ2-1; 8 bases line up with TRBD2. The CDR3 is cut off 1 residue early in the read; its end comes from the germline J gene. The CDR3 consists of 16 residues. Germline CDR1 LGHNA, CDR2 YNLKQL (reference sequence). J was trimmed by 1 base and V by 0 bases; bases with no gene match: 2.

By proportion, this clone is medium-sized (0.01 to 0.1%). Gene names refer to mouse genes. The DNA read from the CDR3 is TGCTCCAGCAGTCAGGGACAGGGGTACACCTTGTAC. This sequence encodes CSSSQGQGYTLY. The entire CDR3 protein is CSSSQGQGYTLYF. This rearrangement joins TRBV23 to TRBJ2-4; TRBD1 reflects the table's D call only, with no check against the DNA. The read ends 1 residue before the CDR3 terminus; that terminus is restored from the germline J gene. CDR3 length: 13 amino acids. CDR1 and CDR2 from the germline V gene are KGHTA and FQNQQP.

The count of this clone is one. The germline and genes are mouse ones. With the read ending 1 residue before the CDR3 end, the germline J gene is used to fill in that end. The gene calls are TRBV26 and TRBJ2-7, with TRBD2 matching 7 bases. The ends lost 2 bases at V and 0 bases at J; junction bases unmatched: 1. Germline V gene sequence: CDR1 KGHPV, CDR2 FQNQEV (reference sequence). The CDR3 spans 14 residues. The CDR3 here is CASSLDWVSYEQYF. The sequenced CDR3 bases are TGTGCCAGCAGTCTGGACTGGGTCTCCTATGAACAGTAC.

This clone was observed a few times. Mouse gene names and germline throughout. The read is 1 residue too short to cover the CDR3 end, so that end is filled in from the germline J gene. The rearrangement joins TRBV31 to TRBJ1-4; 8 bases are a match to TRBD1. This CDR3 spans 15 amino acids. V dropped 0 bases and J dropped 7; count of bases not matched to a gene: 7. Germline V lookup: CDR1 GKSSPN, CDR2 SITVG. CDR3 region: CAWSLNDRGSERLFF. The covered CDR3 bases are TGTGCCTGGAGTCTAAATGACAGGGGAAGCGAAAGATTATTT.

About this clone itself: Gene names follow the mouse nomenclature. The read comes to an end 1 residue before the CDR3 does, leaving the germline J gene to fill in the end. The chain couples TRBV3 to TRBJ1-4, with 9 bases matching TRBD1. J gave up 5 bases and V 4 bases, and 2 bases lay outside the gene matches. The CDR3 extends over 14 amino acids. The V gene's germline CDR1 is SNHLY and CDR2 FYNGKV (reference sequence). CDR3 DNA, as far as it was read: TGTGCCAGCAGCTCCGGGACAGGGAACGAAAGATTATTT. Its translation is CASSSGTGNERLF. The full CDR3 protein reads CASSSGTGNERLFF.

About this clone itself: These gene names are mouse names. The CDR3 goes on 1 residue after the read ends, and that part is filled in from the germline J gene. The chain has TRBV13-1 and TRBJ2-4, with D possibly TRBD1 on 7 matching bases. The germline CDR1 and CDR2 sequences are NSHNY and SYGAGN. The CDR3 is 17 residues long. Trimming took off 3 bases at V and 0 bases at J, with 17 bases between the two ends. This CDR3 reads CASSAPGGGESQNTLYF. Partial CDR3 DNA: TGTGCCAGCAGTGCCCCAGGAGGGGGCGAGAGTCAAAACACCTTGTAC.

This clone was counted only a few times. Mouse germline and gene names are used. Read coverage stops 1 residue before the CDR3 terminus; the germline J gene supplies the remainder. This rearrangement joins TRBV12-2 to TRBJ1-2; 7 bases align to TRBD1. This CDR3 region has 13 residues. J lost 3 bases, V lost 2 bases, and 2 bases had no gene match. Looked up from germline, CDR1 is SGHLS and CDR2 is HYDKME. Incomplete CDR3 DNA: TGTGCCAGCTCTCAACAGGGGTACTCCGACTACACC. It translates to CASSQQGYSDYT. The complete CDR3 reads CASSQQGYSDYTF.

Remarks on this clone: The gene names given are mouse names. The missing CDR3 end, 1 residue past where the read stops, is filled in from the germline J gene. The V gene is TRBV3, the J gene TRBJ2-1; the D gene is possibly TRBD1 (5 bases). Germline loops: CDR1 SNHLY, CDR2 FYNGKV (reference sequence). Trimming took 5 bases from V and 4 from J, leaving 9 bases between them. The CDR3 has 13 residues. The CDR3 sequence is CASSPTGYAEQFF. The sequenced part of the CDR3 DNA is TGTGCCAGCAGCCCTACAGGATATGCTGAGCAGTTC.

This clone has only a few counts. Gene names are mouse gene names. Sequencing ends 1 residue short of the CDR3 end; the germline J gene provides the rest. This chain joins TRBV13-3 and TRBJ1-6; TRBD1 is a possible D gene (6 bases). TRBJ1-6 is given ORF status, its function remaining uncertain. Trimming stripped 3 bases from V and 7 bases from J, with 11 bases between. Germline V CDR1 and CDR2: NNHDY, SYVADS. This CDR3 is 14 amino acids long. CDR3 bases read: TGTGCCAGCAGTGGTGACAGGTTGAATTCGCCCCTCTAC. Residues: CASSGDRLNSPLY. The full CDR3 protein reads CASSGDRLNSPLYF.

On this clone itself: Each gene name is a mouse one. The CDR3 goes on 1 residue after the read ends, and that part is filled in from the germline J gene. The V call is TRBV3, the J call TRBJ2-1, with D tentatively TRBD1 or TRBD2 (5 bases each). Germline V gene sequence: CDR1 SNHLY, CDR2 FYNGKV (reference sequence). The CDR3 has 13 residues. Trimming removed 3 bases from V and 5 bases from J, with 8 bases in between. The CDR3 protein is CASSLGRNAEQFF. The DNA read from the CDR3 is TGTGCCAGCAGCTTGGGACGGAATGCTGAGCAGTTC.

Concerning this clone itself: Any gene name here is a mouse gene name. The CDR3 goes on 1 residue after the read ends, and that part is filled in from the germline J gene. The chain has TRBV23 and TRBJ2-5; the table calls TRBD2, which could not be checked here. Per germline, CDR1 KGHTA and CDR2 FQNQQP. This CDR3 has 15 amino acids. CDR3 DNA, as far as it was read: TGCTCCAGCAGTCAATCCCGGCTGGGGAGGGACACCCAGTAC. This codes for CSSSQSRLGRDTQY. The whole CDR3 reads CSSSQSRLGRDTQYF.

Of note for this clone: Gene names refer to mouse genes. Coverage ceases 1 residue before the CDR3 finishes, and the germline J gene fills in the end. V and J are TRBV2 and TRBJ2-3, with 8 positions matching TRBD2. The V gene's germline CDR1 is LGHNA and CDR2 YSYQKL. J lost 0 bases, V lost 1 base, and 3 bases had no gene match. The CDR3 sequence is 16 residues long. The CDR3 here is CASSQGTGSSAETLYF. Incomplete CDR3 DNA: TGTGCCAGCAGCCAAGGGACTGGGTCTAGTGCAGAAACGCTGTAT.

This clone is classed as medium-sized (0.01 to 0.1%). Gene and germline names: mouse. CDR3: CASSQDEGFSYEQYF. The part of the CDR3 DNA that was read is TGTGCCAGCAGCCAAGATGAGGGGTTCTCCTATGAACAGTAC. The chain has TRBV2 and TRBJ2-7; a weak D match, TRBD1 (5 bases). The read ends 1 residue before the CDR3 terminus; that terminus is restored from the germline J gene. CDR1 and CDR2 (germline): LGHNA, YSYQKL. CDR3 size: 15 residues. V lost 0 bases to trimming and J lost 0 bases, with 9 bases between them.

A note on this clone: Gene names and germline match the mouse. The CDR3 end is not reached by the read, which stops 1 residue before it; the germline J gene fills it in. The chain is built from TRBV26 and TRBJ1-2; D unclear. This CDR3 has 11 residues. Germline CDR1 KGHPV, CDR2 FQNQEV (reference sequence). Trimming cost V 5 bases and J 0 bases, with 1 base left between them. The sequenced part of the CDR3 DNA is TGTGCCAGCAGTACAAACTCCGACTACACC. Encoded protein: CASSTNSDYT. The entire CDR3 protein is CASSTNSDYTF.

A remark on this clone: Gene names refer to mouse genes. The read is 1 residue too short to cover the CDR3 end, so that end is filled in from the germline J gene. The rearrangement links TRBV23 to TRBJ2-4; TRBD1 reflects the table's D call only, with no check against the DNA. Germline V lookup: CDR1 KGHTA, CDR2 FQNQQP. The CDR3 has 15 residues. The CDR3 region is CSSSQVGVDQNTLYF. CDR3 DNA (partial): TGCTCCAGCAGTCAAGTAGGGGTGGATCAAAACACCTTGTAC.

This clone was seen once. Any gene name here is a mouse gene name. The read halts 1 residue ahead of the CDR3 end, with the missing end drawn from the germline J gene. This chain connects TRBV12-2 to TRBJ2-3; possibly TRBD1 for D (5 bases). This CDR3 has 15 residues. Germline CDR1 SGHLS, CDR2 HYDKME. With 0 bases removed from V and 0 bases from J, the gap between germline ends came to 9 bases. CDR3 sequence reads: CASSLEGFSAETLYF. The CDR3 bases that were read are TGTGCCAGCTCTCTCGAGGGGTTTAGTGCAGAAACGCTGTAT.

Notes on this clone: Mouse germline and gene names are used. Coverage ceases 1 residue before the CDR3 finishes, and the germline J gene fills in the end. V and J are TRBV26 and TRBJ2-3; 8 positions agree with TRBD1. The J segment lost 4 bases and the V segment lost 6 bases, leaving 3 bases of the junction unmatched. There are 13 residues in the CDR3. Germline loops: CDR1 KGHPV, CDR2 FQNQEV (reference sequence). This CDR3 reads CASSRTGPETLYF. The sequenced part of the CDR3 DNA is TGTGCCAGCAGCCGGACAGGGCCAGAAACGCTGTAT.

A remark on this clone: Gene names denote mouse genes. The read ends 1 residue before the CDR3 terminus; that terminus is restored from the germline J gene. The chain combines TRBV13-3 with TRBJ2-3, with a tentative D call TRBD1 (6 bases). The ends were cut back, 1 base at V and 1 base at J, with 10 bases in the middle. This CDR3 comprises 15 residues. Germline lookup yields CDR1 NNHDY and CDR2 SYVADS. Incomplete CDR3 DNA: TGTGCCAGCAGTGATCCGCGACAGGGTGCAGAAACGCTGTAT. This sequence encodes CASSDPRQGAETLY. The whole CDR3 protein reads CASSDPRQGAETLYF.

As regards this clone: Mouse gene names apply. The CDR3 end lies 1 residue beyond the end of the read and is filled in from the germline J gene. The J gene is TRBJ2-5, the V gene TRBV26; a possible D gene is TRBD2 (5 bases). This CDR3 region has 12 residues. Between the trimmed V and J ends, which lost 4 bases and 5 bases, there was a span of 7 bases. Germline CDR1 is KGHPV and CDR2 is FQNQEV (reference sequence). CDR3 amino acids: CASSPGRDTQYF. The sequenced part of the CDR3 DNA is TGTGCCAGCAGTCCTGGGAGAGACACCCAGTAC.

Of note for this clone: The genes and germline here are from mouse. The read finishes 1 residue shy of the CDR3 end, and the germline J gene is used to complete it. The rearrangement links TRBV3 to TRBJ2-5; 11 nucleotides match TRBD2. The V gene end was trimmed by 2 bases and the J gene end by 8 bases; junction bases not matched to a gene: 3. Germline V gene lookup returns CDR1 SNHLY and CDR2 FYNGKV (reference sequence). This CDR3 spans 14 amino acids. Incomplete CDR3 DNA: TGTGCCAGCAGCTTAACTGGGGGGGCTGGCACCCAGTAC. Protein product: CASSLTGGAGTQY. The entire CDR3 reads CASSLTGGAGTQYF.

As for this clone: Here the gene names and germline are mouse. Read sequence stops 1 residue before the CDR3 end, and the germline J gene provides the missing end. The genes are TRBV26 and TRBJ2-3; D could derive from TRBD1 or TRBD2 (5 bases each). Trimming removed 8 bases from V and 0 bases from J, with 6 bases in between. Germline-derived CDR1 and CDR2 are KGHPV and FQNQEV (reference sequence). CDR3 length equals 12 residues. The CDR3 loop is CASRDSAETLYF. The DNA read from the CDR3 is TGTGCCAGCCGGGACAGTGCAGAAACGCTGTAT. Complete variable domain (other parts from reference TRBV26 and TRBJ2-3): NSKVIQTPRYLVKGQGQKAKMRCIPEKGHPVVFWYQQNKNNEFKFLINFQNQEVLQQIDMTEKRFSAECPSNSPCSLEIQSSEAGDSALYLCASRDSAETLYFGSGTRLTVL.

This clone has just one count. Gene names refer to mouse genes. The read terminates 1 residue before the CDR3 end, so the remaining end is supplied by the germline J gene. The chain employs TRBV26 and TRBJ2-5, with a weak D call TRBD1 (5 bases). This CDR3 has 13 residues. V was trimmed by 2 bases and J by 4 bases, leaving 7 bases between them. Germline CDR1 is KGHPV and CDR2 is FQNQEV (reference sequence). CDR3: CASSLGQEDTQYF. The CDR3 bases that were read are TGTGCCAGCAGTCTGGGACAAGAAGACACCCAGTAC.

In regard to this clone: The genes and germline here are from mouse. The read finishes 1 residue shy of the CDR3 end, and the germline J gene is used to complete it. This rearrangement joins TRBV13-1 to TRBJ1-6; D is undetermined. TRBJ1-6 is an ORF, and what it does is uncertain. The CDR3 length is 13 residues. V dropped 1 base and J dropped 6 bases, with 5 bases sitting between them. Germline loops: CDR1 NSHNY, CDR2 SYGAGN. The CDR3 protein is CASSDLGNSPLYF. Incomplete CDR3 DNA: TGTGCCAGCAGTGATTTGGGTAATTCGCCCCTCTAC.